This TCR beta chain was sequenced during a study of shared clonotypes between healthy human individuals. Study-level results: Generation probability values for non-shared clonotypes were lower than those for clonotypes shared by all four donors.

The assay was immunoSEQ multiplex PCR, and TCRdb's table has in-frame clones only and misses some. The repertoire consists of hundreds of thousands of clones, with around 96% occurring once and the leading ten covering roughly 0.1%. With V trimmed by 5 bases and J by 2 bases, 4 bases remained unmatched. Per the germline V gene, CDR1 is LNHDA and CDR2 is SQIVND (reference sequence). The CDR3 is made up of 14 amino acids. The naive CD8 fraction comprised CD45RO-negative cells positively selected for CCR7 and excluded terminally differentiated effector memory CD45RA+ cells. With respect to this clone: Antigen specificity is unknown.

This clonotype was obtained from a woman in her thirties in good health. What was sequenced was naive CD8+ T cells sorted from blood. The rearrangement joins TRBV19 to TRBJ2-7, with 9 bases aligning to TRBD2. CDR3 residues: CASSFASGTYEQYF. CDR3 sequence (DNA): TGTGCCAGTAGTTTTGCTAGCGGGACCTACGAGCAGTACTTC.